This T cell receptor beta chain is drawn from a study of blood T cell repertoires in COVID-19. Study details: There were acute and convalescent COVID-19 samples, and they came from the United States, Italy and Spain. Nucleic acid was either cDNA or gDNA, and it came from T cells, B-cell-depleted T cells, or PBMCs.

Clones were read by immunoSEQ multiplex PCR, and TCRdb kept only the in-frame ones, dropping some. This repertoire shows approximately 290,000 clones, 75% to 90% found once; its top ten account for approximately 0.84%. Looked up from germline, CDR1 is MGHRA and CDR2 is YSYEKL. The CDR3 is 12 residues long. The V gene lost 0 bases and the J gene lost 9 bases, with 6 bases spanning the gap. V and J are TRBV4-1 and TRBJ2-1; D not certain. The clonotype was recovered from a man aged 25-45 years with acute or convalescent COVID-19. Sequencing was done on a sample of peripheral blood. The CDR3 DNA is TGCGCCAGCAGCCAAGAATTCGGTGAGCAGTTCTTC. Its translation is CASSQEFGEQFF.